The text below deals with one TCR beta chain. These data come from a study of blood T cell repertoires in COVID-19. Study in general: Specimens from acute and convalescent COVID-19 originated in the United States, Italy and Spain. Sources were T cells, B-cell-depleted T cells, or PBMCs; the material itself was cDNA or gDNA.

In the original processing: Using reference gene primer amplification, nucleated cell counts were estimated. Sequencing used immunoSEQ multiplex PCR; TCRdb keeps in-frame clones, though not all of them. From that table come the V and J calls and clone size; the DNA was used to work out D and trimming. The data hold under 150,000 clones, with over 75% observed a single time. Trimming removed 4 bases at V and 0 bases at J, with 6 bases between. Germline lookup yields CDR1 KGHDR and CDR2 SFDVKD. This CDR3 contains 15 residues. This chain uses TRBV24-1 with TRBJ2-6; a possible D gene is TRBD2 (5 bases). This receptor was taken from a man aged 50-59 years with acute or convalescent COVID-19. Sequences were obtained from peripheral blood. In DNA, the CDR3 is TGTGCCACCAGTGACGGGGACTCTGGGGCCAACGTCCTGACTTTC. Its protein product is CATSDGDSGANVLTF.